The present TCR beta chain was sequenced within a study of T cell changes during pregnancy in multiple sclerosis. Germline assignment: CDR1 GTSNPN and CDR2 SVGIG (reference sequence). V was trimmed by 5 bases and J by 0 bases, leaving 11 bases between them. The CDR3 loop spans 14 amino acids. Profiling relied on immunoSEQ multiplex PCR, and the TCRdb table lists in-frame clones only, not all of them. The data contain tens of thousands of clones, around 85% of them singletons. The source of this sequence is a female donor with multiple sclerosis, enrolled in a pregnancy study. V usage is TRBV30 and J usage is TRBJ2-1; D is unclear. The specimen comprised CD4+ T cells from peripheral blood mononuclear cells, sampled in the third trimester of pregnancy. CDR3 protein: CAWDDWSSYNEQFF. DNA of the CDR3: TGTGCCTGGGACGACTGGAGCTCCTACAATGAGCAGTTCTTC. Full variable domain (rest looked up from reference TRBV30 and TRBJ2-1): SQTIHQWPATLVQPVGSPLSLECTVEGTSNPNLYWYRQAAGRGLQLLFYSVGIGQISSEVPQNLSASRPQDRQFILSSKKLLLSDSGFYLCAWDDWSSYNEQFFGPGTRLTVL.